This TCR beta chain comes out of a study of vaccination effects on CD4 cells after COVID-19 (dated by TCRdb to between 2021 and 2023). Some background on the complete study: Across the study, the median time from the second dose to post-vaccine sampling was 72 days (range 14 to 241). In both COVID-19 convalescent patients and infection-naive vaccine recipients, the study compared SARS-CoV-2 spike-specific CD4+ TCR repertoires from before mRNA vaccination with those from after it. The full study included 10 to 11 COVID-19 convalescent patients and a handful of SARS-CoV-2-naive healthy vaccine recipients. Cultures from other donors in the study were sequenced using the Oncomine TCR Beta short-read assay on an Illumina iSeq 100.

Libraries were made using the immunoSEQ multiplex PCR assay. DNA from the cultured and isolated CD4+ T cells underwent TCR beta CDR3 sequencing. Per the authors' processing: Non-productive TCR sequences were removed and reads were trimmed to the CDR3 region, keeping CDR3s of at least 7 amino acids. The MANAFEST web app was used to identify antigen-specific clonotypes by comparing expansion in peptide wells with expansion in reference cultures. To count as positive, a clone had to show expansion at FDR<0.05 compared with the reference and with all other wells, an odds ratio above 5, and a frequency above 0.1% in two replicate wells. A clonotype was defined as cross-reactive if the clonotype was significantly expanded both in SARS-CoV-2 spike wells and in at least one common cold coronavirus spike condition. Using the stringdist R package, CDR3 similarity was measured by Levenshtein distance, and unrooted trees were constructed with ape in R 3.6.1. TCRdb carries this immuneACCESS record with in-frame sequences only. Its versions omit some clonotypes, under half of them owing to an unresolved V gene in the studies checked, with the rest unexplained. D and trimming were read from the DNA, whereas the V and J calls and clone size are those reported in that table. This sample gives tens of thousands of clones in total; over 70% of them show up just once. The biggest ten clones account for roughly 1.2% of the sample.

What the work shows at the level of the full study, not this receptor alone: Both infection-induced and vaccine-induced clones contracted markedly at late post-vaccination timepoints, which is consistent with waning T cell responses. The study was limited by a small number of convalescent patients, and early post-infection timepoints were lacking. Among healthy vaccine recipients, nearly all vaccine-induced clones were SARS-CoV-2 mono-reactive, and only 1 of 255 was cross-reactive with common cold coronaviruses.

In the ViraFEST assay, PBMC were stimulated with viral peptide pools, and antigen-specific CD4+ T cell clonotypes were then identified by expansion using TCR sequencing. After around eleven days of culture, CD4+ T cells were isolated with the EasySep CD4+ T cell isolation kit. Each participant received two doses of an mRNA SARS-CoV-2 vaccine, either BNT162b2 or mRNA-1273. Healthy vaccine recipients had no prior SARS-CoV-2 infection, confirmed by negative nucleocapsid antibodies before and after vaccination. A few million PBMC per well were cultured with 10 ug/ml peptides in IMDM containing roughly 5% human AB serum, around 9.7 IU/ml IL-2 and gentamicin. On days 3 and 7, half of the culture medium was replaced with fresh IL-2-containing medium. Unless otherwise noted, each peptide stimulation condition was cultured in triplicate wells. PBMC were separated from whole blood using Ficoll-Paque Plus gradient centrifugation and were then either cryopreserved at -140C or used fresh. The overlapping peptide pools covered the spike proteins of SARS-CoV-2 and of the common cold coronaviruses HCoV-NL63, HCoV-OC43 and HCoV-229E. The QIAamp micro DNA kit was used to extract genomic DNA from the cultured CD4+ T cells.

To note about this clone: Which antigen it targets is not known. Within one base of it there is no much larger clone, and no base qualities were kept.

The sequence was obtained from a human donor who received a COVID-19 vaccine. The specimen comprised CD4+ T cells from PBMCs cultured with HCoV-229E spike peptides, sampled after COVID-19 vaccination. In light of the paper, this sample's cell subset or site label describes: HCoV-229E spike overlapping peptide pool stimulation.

The nucleotide sequence reads as follows: TGTGCCAGCAGTTACTCTGACAGGGTGACTAACTATGGCTACACCTTC. Its translation reads: CASSYSDRVTNYGYTF. The rearranged chain carries TRBV6-7 and TRBJ1-2; 7 junctional bases match TRBD1. TRBV6-7 is identified as an open reading frame with a role that is uncertain. The CDR3 numbers 16 residues from cysteine through phenylalanine. CDR3 DNA only is kept here, 48 bases in frame from base 1. Compared with germline, V lacks 0 bases and J lacks 0 bases; bases without a gene match: 4.